The subject of this entry is one T cell receptor (beta chain). What it binds is not known. RNA transcripts gave rise to amplified TCR beta CDR3 regions. During a first-round RT-PCR of the TCR CDR3, the HTBI primer set was used. MiXCR, run by TCRdb on the multiplex PCR reads, gives a single entry per CDR3 protein. The repertoire includes under 350,000 distinct CDR3 sequences, about 18% of them detected once, and 45% to 50% sits in the top ten. This sample is part of a study of T cells in Graves' hyperthyroidism and ophthalmopathy. The V end lost 1 base, the J end lost 5 bases, and 9 bases lay between the germline ends. Germline V gene data show CDR1 as MNHEY and CDR2 as SVGAGI. There are 14 residues in the CDR3. It was considered stable Graves' hyperthyroidism when ophthalmopathy did not progress within 18 months. General study findings and limits: A model of 13 V-J pairs discriminated ophthalmopathy from stable hyperthyroidism. With a median lead of approximately six months before onset, the model predicted ophthalmopathy.

V gene TRBV6-5 combines with J gene TRBJ2-1, with D possibly matching TRBD1 (5 bases). Sequences were obtained from blood. This TCR derives from a woman aged 45 to 65 with Graves' hyperthyroidism. The CDR3 DNA follows: TGTGCCAGCAGTTACTTCCAGGGTAACAATGAGCAGTTCTTC. Its translation is CASSYFQGNNEQFF.